These T cell receptor beta chains were read from a single sample in a study of blood T cell repertoires in COVID-19. The protocol was immunoSEQ multiplex PCR, while the TCRdb copy is restricted to in-frame clones and leaves out a portion. Of more than 200,000 clones in the sample, over 75% are singletons; the top ten hold about 8%. The source material was peripheral blood. These receptors were collected from a woman over 75 with acute or convalescent COVID-19. Each CDR3 is given with its conserved first and last residue. D genes are given only for firm matches. Clone size is not always given. Where it is, it says once, few, many or a class for expanded clones.

D	size	J	V	CDR3	DNA
NA	NA	TRBJ1-6	TRBV27	CASKTGKISPLHF	TGTGCCAGCAAAACGGGGAAGATCTCACCCCTCCACTTT
NA	NA	TRBJ1-3	TRBV6-2/TRBV6-3	CASSFGPGSSGNTIYF	TGTGCCAGCAGTTTTGGACCGGGGAGCTCTGGAAACACCATATATTTT
NA	few	TRBJ1-2	TRBV19	CASSIVPVSYGYTF	TGTGCCAGTAGTATAGTTCCGGTGTCCTATGGCTACACCTTC
NA	few	TRBJ2-1	TRBV6-5	CAAHSLSYNEQFF	TGTGCCGCGCACTCTCTCTCCTACAATGAGCAGTTCTTC
NA	NA	TRBJ1-5	TRBV2	CASSPPGPNQPQHF	TGTGCCAGCAGCCCTCCAGGCCCTAATCAGCCCCAGCATTTT
TRBD1	NA	TRBJ1-1	TRBV7-9	CASSRPGTESSGGAFF	TGTGCCAGCAGCCGCCCCGGGACAGAGTCGTCGGGCGGGGCTTTCTTT
TRBD1	NA	TRBJ1-2	TRBV7-2	CASSLVLYQGAGGYTF	TGTGCCAGCAGCTTAGTCCTATACCAGGGGGCGGGAGGCTACACCTTC
TRBD1	NA	TRBJ1-4	TRBV10-3	CAIGDSRNEKLFF	TGTGCCATCGGGGACAGTCGTAATGAAAAACTGTTTTTT
NA	NA	TRBJ1-1	TRBV6-5	CASRGGTEAFF	TGTGCCAGCAGAGGGGGCACTGAAGCTTTCTTT
TRBD1	once	TRBJ1-2	TRBV6-5	CASSYSDRDYGYTF	TGTGCCAGCAGTTACTCAGACAGGGACTATGGCTACACCTTC
TRBD1	NA	TRBJ2-2	TRBV3-1/TRBV3-2	CASSQDYGQGFGELFF	TGTGCCAGCAGCCAAGATTACGGACAGGGGTTCGGGGAGCTGTTTTTT
NA	NA	TRBJ1-1	TRBV28	CASTSMEEAFF	TGTGCCAGCACCTCCATGGAGGAAGCTTTCTTT
NA	once	TRBJ1-1	TRBV3-1/TRBV3-2	CASSQDLPGMNTEAFF	TGTGCCAGCAGCCAAGATCTTCCAGGAATGAACACTGAAGCTTTCTTT
TRBD2	NA	TRBJ2-3	TRBV11-3	CASSPREADTQYF	TGTGCCAGCAGCCCCCGGGAGGCAGATACGCAGTATTTT
NA	NA	TRBJ2-1	TRBV7-8	CASSLGGVLSYNEQFF	TGTGCCAGCAGCTTAGGCGGGGTGCTCTCCTACAATGAGCAGTTCTTC
NA	few	TRBJ2-7	TRBV13	CASSPPQGNLHTEQYF	TGTGCCAGCAGCCCGCCTCAGGGGAACCTCCACACCGAGCAGTACTTC
TRBD1	NA	TRBJ2-5	TRBV19	CASSMGQRRQETQYF	TGTGCCAGTAGTATGGGACAGAGACGCCAAGAGACCCAGTACTTC
TRBD2	once	TRBJ2-1	TRBV6-5	CASNNLAGRNNEQFF	TGTGCCAGCAATAACCTAGCGGGGCGAAACAATGAGCAGTTCTTC
NA	NA	TRBJ1-3	TRBV30	CAWEPGNSGNTIYF	TGTGCCTGGGAACCAGGGAACTCTGGAAACACCATATATTTT
NA	NA	TRBJ2-3	TRBV6-5	CASSTIHGQSDTQYF	TGTGCCAGCAGTACGATTCACGGACAGTCAGATACGCAGTATTTT
NA	NA	TRBJ1-5	TRBV28	CATMASRVYSNQPQHF	TGTGCCACCATGGCCTCCAGGGTTTATAGCAATCAGCCCCAGCATTTT
NA	NA	TRBJ1-1	TRBV6-5	CASPTGSTSEAFF	TGTGCCAGCCCAACAGGGTCCACTAGTGAAGCTTTCTTT
NA	few	TRBJ1-4	TRBV7-2	CASSLTDRGGKLFF	TGTGCCAGCAGCTTAACCGACCGGGGGGGAAAACTGTTTTTT
TRBD2	NA	TRBJ2-1	TRBV24-1	CATSDLAGQYNEQFF	TGTGCCACCAGTGATCTAGCGGGCCAGTACAATGAGCAGTTCTTC
NA	NA	TRBJ2-6	TRBV19	CASSITGDTGANVLTF	TGTGCCAGTAGTATCACCGGTGACACTGGGGCCAACGTCCTGACTTTC
NA	once	TRBJ1-4	TRBV30	CAWSVQEKLFF	TGTGCCTGGAGTGTACAGGAAAAACTGTTTTTT